This TCR beta chain was captured in a study of T cells after yellow fever vaccination. Overall study: For low cell numbers, libraries were made with SMART-Seq v4 Ultra Low Input.

TCRdb itself ran the 5' RACE reads through MiXCR, one entry per CDR3 protein. The sample shows fewer than 400,000 distinct CDR3 sequences, around 6.4% of them seen only once. The CDR3 consists of 14 residues. Germline values: CDR1 SQVTM, CDR2 ANQGSEA. V lost 7 bases, J lost 1 base, and 14 bases lay in between. The origin of this receptor is a man under 40 who received the YFV17D yellow fever vaccine. The specimen was PBMCs, collected 5 days after the yellow fever booster vaccination. This chain uses TRBV29-1 with TRBJ2-1, with a possible D match to TRBD1 (6 bases). The CDR3 protein is CSARGLNSYNEQFF. CDR3 nucleotides: TGCAGCGCCAGGGGCCTCAATTCCTACAATGAGCAGTTCTTC.